This T cell receptor (beta chain) derives from a study of T-cell memory formation after mild COVID-19. Germline V CDR1 and CDR2: SGHVS, FNYEAQ. V was clipped by 5 bases and J by 8 bases, with 13 bases between them. CDR3 length: 13 residues. One entry per CDR3 protein results from TCRdb running MiXCR on the 5' RACE reads. The profile covers approximately 350,000 distinct CDR3 sequences, with 13% appearing a single time and 20% to 25% taken by the ten largest. Whole-study findings and limits: Largely, contracting CD4+ clones fell within CM and EM, and contracting CD8+ clones within EMRA.

Comment on this clonotype: As yet, its antigen is unknown.

The chain uses TRBV7-6 and TRBJ2-1; a possible D gene is TRBD1 (6 bases). The sequence came from a young man who had mild COVID-19 (a few samples of this study predate the infection). Cell type and time point are not known. Material for sequencing was PBMCs or a T cell subset sorted from them (not recorded which). The CDR3 sequence: CASSLGTNYEQFF. The CDR3 nucleotides read TGTGCCAGCAGCCTCGGGACAAATTATGAGCAGTTCTTC.